This TCR beta chain was retrieved from a study of blood T cell repertoires in COVID-19. Study background: PBMCs, B-cell-depleted T cells, or T cells provided the cDNA or gDNA that made up the material.

Sequencing was performed with immunoSEQ multiplex PCR; in TCRdb, only in-frame clones are kept and a portion is missing. The table lists about 220,000 clones, about 80% of them singletons, with 15% in the top ten. Participants spanned ages 18 to 89 years and resided in 24 US areas. Self-reported history from a screening survey and questionnaire set each donor's cohort. Donors in Cohort 3 who had recovered were those with two negative PCRs, healthcare professional clearance, or resolution of their symptoms. The CDR3 totals 14 residues. V lost 4 bases, J lost 4 bases, and 5 bases stayed unmatched. Germline V CDR1 and CDR2: SNHLY, FYNNEI.

The sample taken for sequencing was PBMCs or T cells enriched from blood (not recorded which). The rearrangement uses TRBV2 and TRBJ2-7; 9 bases map to TRBD1. This sequence originates from a man aged 35-49 years who had recovered from COVID-19. This chain's CDR3 is CASSADRGPYEQYF. The CDR3 DNA reads TGTGCCAGCAGTGCGGACAGGGGTCCTTACGAGCAGTACTTC.